One TCR beta chain is described in this entry. This clonotype has just a few counts. The antigen it recognizes is unknown. Base qualities are not provided; no much larger clone lies one nucleotide away. The sample belongs to a study of early T cells in non-severe SARS-CoV-2 infection (dated by TCRdb to 2020 to 2022). Regarding the study in general: Bulk RNA from unsorted whole blood was used for TCR sequencing, so alpha and beta chains could not be paired. What the study reported, not specific to this receptor: VDJdb matching was skewed toward anti-spike CD8 responses and likely underestimated virus-specific expansions by missing private and CD4 specificities.

The receptor library was made with 5' RACE. Sequencing was carried out with a NextSeq 500. Unique molecular identifiers were attached to individual cDNA molecules in the TCR library protocol so that sequencing error and PCR bias could be corrected. Both TCR alpha and beta chains were sequenced, and tight co-correlation was observed between alpha and beta sequence abundances in each sample. On the study's bioinformatics: Decombinator V4 was used to perform V gene, J gene and CDR3 annotation of TCR sequences. TCRs were defined as expanded if a significant change between any two time points was detected under a Poisson model with p below 0.0001. TCR abundances were normalised to the total number of TCRs sequenced per sample and expressed as counts per million. MAIT TCRs were defined by TRAV1-2 paired with TRAJ12, TRAJ20 or TRAJ33, and iNKT TCRs by TRAV10 paired with TRAJ18. VDJdb, accessed on 1 November 2021, was searched for TCRs annotated for CMV, EBV and SARS-CoV-2, and TCRs annotated for more than one antigen were excluded. TCRdb handled the public reads itself, with Q25 trimming in fastp and clone calling in MiXCR, and kept productive beta chains. Rows merge per CDR3 protein into single entries with the most common DNA and genes. The V and J calls were determined by TCRdb, not by the authors. The sample has about 28,000 distinct CDR3 sequences on record, less than 6.5% of them singletons. About 35% of the sample is held by the ten biggest clonotypes.

A case-control design nested within a healthcare worker cohort in London, UK, was used, with weekly nasopharyngeal swab PCR tests and blood sampling performed. Healthcare workers were recruited during the week of the UK lockdown, between 23 and 31 March 2020, and followed weekly for up to roughly 15 weeks. Looking up the germline V gene yields CDR1 SGHTA and CDR2 FQGNSA. Compared with germline, V lacks 6 bases and J lacks 6 bases; bases without a gene match: 8. The cysteine opens and the phenylalanine closes a CDR3 of 14 amino acids. The entry retains the CDR3 DNA only, 42 bases that are in frame from base 1.

The source is an adult who was a healthcare worker with PCR-confirmed SARS-CoV-2 infection or an uninfected control (not recorded which). The sample consisted of whole blood, taken at baseline. The chain is encoded by TRBV7-2 joined to TRBJ2-1, with 7 bases matching TRBD2. The bases are TGTGCCAGCAGGGCGGGACTAACAATCAATGAGCAGTTCTTC. Its protein reads: CASRAGLTINEQFF.